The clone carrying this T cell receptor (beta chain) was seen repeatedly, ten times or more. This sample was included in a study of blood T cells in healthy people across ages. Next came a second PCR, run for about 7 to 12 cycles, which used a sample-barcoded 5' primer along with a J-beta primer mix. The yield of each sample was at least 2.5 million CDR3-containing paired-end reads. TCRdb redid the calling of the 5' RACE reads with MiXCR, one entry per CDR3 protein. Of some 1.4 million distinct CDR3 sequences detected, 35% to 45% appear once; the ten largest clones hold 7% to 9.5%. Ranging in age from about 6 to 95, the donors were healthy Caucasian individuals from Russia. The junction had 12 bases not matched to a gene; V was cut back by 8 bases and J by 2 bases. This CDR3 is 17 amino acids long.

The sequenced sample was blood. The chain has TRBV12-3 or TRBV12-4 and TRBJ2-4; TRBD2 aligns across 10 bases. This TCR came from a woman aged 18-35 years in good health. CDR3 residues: CASPNSGRKGPKNIQYF. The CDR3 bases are TGTGCCAGCCCGAATAGCGGGAGGAAGGGACCCAAAAACATTCAGTACTTC.